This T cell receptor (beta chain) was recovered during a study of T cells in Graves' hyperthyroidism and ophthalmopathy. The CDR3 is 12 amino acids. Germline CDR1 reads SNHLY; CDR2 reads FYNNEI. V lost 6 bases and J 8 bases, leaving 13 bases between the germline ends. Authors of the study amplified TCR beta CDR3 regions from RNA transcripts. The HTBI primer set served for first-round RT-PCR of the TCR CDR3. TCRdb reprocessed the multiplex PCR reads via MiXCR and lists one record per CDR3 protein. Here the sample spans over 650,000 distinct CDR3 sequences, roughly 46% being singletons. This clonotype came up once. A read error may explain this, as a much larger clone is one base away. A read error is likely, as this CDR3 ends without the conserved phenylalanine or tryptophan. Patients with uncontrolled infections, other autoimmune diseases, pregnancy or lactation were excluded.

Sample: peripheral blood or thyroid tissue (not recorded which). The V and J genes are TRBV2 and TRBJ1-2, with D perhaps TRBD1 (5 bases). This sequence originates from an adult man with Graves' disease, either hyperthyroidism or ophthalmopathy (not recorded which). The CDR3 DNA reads TGTGCCAGCAGCTCGACCAGGGACGGCTACACCTCC. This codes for CASSSTRDGYTS.